This is a list of T cell receptor beta chains from one sample in a study of long-term antiretroviral therapy in people with HIV. Generated by immunoSEQ multiplex PCR, the TCRdb table keeps only in-frame clones and is missing some. The sample lists about 26,000 clones, 82% occurring once. The sample consisted of unsorted PBMCs, taken 2.9 years after starting antiretroviral therapy. These receptors came from a middle-aged man with HIV. Each CDR3 is given with its conserved first and last residue. D genes are given only for firm matches. Clone size is shown for a subset of rows, as once, few, many or a class of expanded clone.

j_call	d_call	v_call	clone_size	cdr3_nt	cdr3_aa
TRBJ2-7	.	TRBV19	.	TGTGCCAGTAGAGGCAGGTCGAGGGACGAGCAGTACTTC	CASRGRSRDEQYF
TRBJ1-2	.	TRBV2	.	TGTGCCAGCAGTGTCGGGGGTACCTATGGCTACACCTTC	CASSVGGTYGYTF
TRBJ1-1	.	TRBV10-3	.	TGTGCCATACAGGGGAACACTGAAGCTTTCTTT	CAIQGNTEAFF
TRBJ2-7	.	TRBV2	.	TGTGCCAGCATAACAGGGAATACCTACGAGCAGTACTTC	CASITGNTYEQYF
TRBJ1-1	.	TRBV5-6	.	TGTGCCAGCGTCTCCTGGCGGGCCCCCATGAACACTGAAGCTTTCTTT	CASVSWRAPMNTEAFF
TRBJ2-5	TRBD2	TRBV19	.	TGTGCCAGTAGTAGAACTAGCGGAGGGCAAGAGACCCAGTACTTC	CASSRTSGGQETQYF
TRBJ1-1	TRBD1	TRBV6-6	few	TGTGCCAGCAGTTACTCAGGGGGCCCTGAAGCTTTCTTT	CASSYSGGPEAFF
TRBJ1-6	.	TRBV6-6	.	TGTGCCAGCAGTCTAATCAGGGGAGGCAATTCACCCCTCCACTTT	CASSLIRGGNSPLHF
TRBJ1-5	.	TRBV2	.	TGTGCCAGCAGTTCACAGGGTTTCGGACAGCCCCAGCATTTT	CASSSQGFGQPQHF
TRBJ1-1	TRBD1	TRBV6-5	.	TGTGCCAGCAGCCGACAGGGGCGGCCTGAAGCTTTCTTT	CASSRQGRPEAFF
TRBJ1-5	.	TRBV7-2	.	TGTGCCAGCAGCTTGGCGGGACACAATCAGCCCCAGCATTTT	CASSLAGHNQPQHF
TRBJ1-2	.	TRBV6-5	.	TGTGCCAGCAGTACAGGGCTCTATGGCTACACCTTC	CASSTGLYGYTF
TRBJ1-1	.	TRBV28	.	TGTGCCAGCAGCGTGGGAGGCATTATGGTTGCCGCTGAAGCTTTCTTT	CASSVGGIMVAAEAFF
TRBJ2-2	.	TRBV13	few	TGTGCCAGCAGCTCCGGTGGGGAGCTGTTTTTT	CASSSGGELFF
TRBJ1-5	.	TRBV5-1	.	TGCGCCAGCAGTCTTGAAGGAGTTAGCAATCAGCCCCAGCATTTT	CASSLEGVSNQPQHF
TRBJ1-2	.	TRBV5-4	.	TGTGCCAGCAGACCAACCGCGCGGGCGGGTAACTATGGCTACACCTTC	CASRPTARAGNYGYTF
TRBJ1-4	TRBD1	TRBV7-2	.	TGTGCCAGCAGCTTAGAAGCCGACAGGGTTGAAAAACTGTTTTTT	CASSLEADRVEKLFF
TRBJ1-5	TRBD1	TRBV28	.	TGTGCCAGCAGCTTAGACAGGGTCAATCAGCCCCAGCATTTT	CASSLDRVNQPQHF
TRBJ1-2	.	TRBV28	once	TGTGCCAGTGAACAGGGCCCCTATGGCTACACCTTC	CASEQGPYGYTF
TRBJ2-7	.	TRBV4-3	.	TGCGCCAGCAGCCAAGATTGGGGTACAGTTTCTCCTCGAGAGCAGTACTTC	CASSQDWGTVSPREQYF
TRBJ1-2	.	TRBV30	.	TGTGCCTGGAGTGCCCTCCGGGTGGGGGCGGGGTATGGCTACACCTTC	CAWSALRVGAGYGYTF
TRBJ2-1	TRBD2	TRBV6-4	.	TGTGCCAGCAGTGACTCTAGCGGGGGGGCCAATGAGCAGTTCTTC	CASSDSSGGANEQFF
TRBJ1-6	.	TRBV7-3	.	TGTGCCAGCAGCTTAACGGGGGTAGGATCACCCCTCCACTTT	CASSLTGVGSPLHF
TRBJ2-3	TRBD2	TRBV7-6	.	TGTGCCAGCAGCTTAGTTAGCGGGGCCCGGGATACGCAGTATTTT	CASSLVSGARDTQYF
TRBJ1-2	TRBD1	TRBV5-1	.	TGCGCCAGCAGTACAGGGGACGACTATGGCTACACCTTC	CASSTGDDYGYTF
TRBJ2-7	.	TRBV4-1	.	TGCGCCAGCAGCCCACACGGGACCATACCAGGGGAGCAGTACTTC	CASSPHGTIPGEQYF
TRBJ1-1	.	TRBV28	.	TGTGCCAGCAGTCCGGGACACTTGAACACTGAAGCTTTCTTT	CASSPGHLNTEAFF
TRBJ2-3	.	TRBV28	once	TGTGCCAGCTCCCTTAGGGGTCGACCGCCCAATACGCAGTATTTT	CASSLRGRPPNTQYF
TRBJ2-7	.	TRBV10-3	.	TGTGCCATCAGTGACTTAACCTACGAGCAGTACTTC	CAISDLTYEQYF
TRBJ2-2	TRBD2	TRBV4-1	.	TGCGCCAGCAGCCAGGTCGGACTAGCGGCGAACACCGGGGAGCTGTTTTTT	CASSQVGLAANTGELFF
TRBJ2-7	.	TRBV11-2	.	TGTGCCAGCAGCCCCGGGACATTCTCCTACGAGCAGTACTTC	CASSPGTFSYEQYF
TRBJ1-6	TRBD1	TRBV11-2	.	TGTGCCAGCAGCCACTCCGACAGGGGCTATAATTCACCCCTCCACTTT	CASSHSDRGYNSPLHF
TRBJ1-6	.	TRBV28	.	TGTGCCAGCAGTTTAAGGACTTCACCCCTCCACTTT	CASSLRTSPLHF
TRBJ1-4	.	TRBV27	.	TGTGCCAGCGGGGGACGGTCAACTAATGAAAAACTGTTTTTT	CASGGRSTNEKLFF
TRBJ2-7	.	TRBV7-8	.	TGTGCCAGCAGCTTACGGGGGTACGAGCAGTACTTC	CASSLRGYEQYF
TRBJ1-1	TRBD1	TRBV28	.	TGTGCCAGCAGTTCGACAGGGGAGAACACTGAAGCTTTCTTT	CASSSTGENTEAFF
TRBJ2-7	TRBD2	TRBV11-2	.	TGTGCCAGCAGCTCACCTATAGCGGGGGTCTACGAGCAGTACTTC	CASSSPIAGVYEQYF
TRBJ1-1	.	TRBV11-3	.	TGTGCCAGCAGCCCGAGGGCGGGAAACACTGAAGCTTTCTTT	CASSPRAGNTEAFF
TRBJ1-4	.	TRBV6-5	.	TGTGCCAGCAGTTCCACACAGGGAAATACTGAAAAACTGTTTTTT	CASSSTQGNTEKLFF
TRBJ2-7	.	TRBV7-7	.	TGTGCTAGCAGCTTAGCGACAGCCCGCGAGCAGTACTTC	CASSLATAREQYF
TRBJ2-7	.	TRBV9	.	TGTGCCAGCAGCGGGGGCGACAGCCGCTCCTACGAGCAGTACTTC	CASSGGDSRSYEQYF
TRBJ2-1	TRBD1	TRBV28	.	TGTGCCAGCACCGGCTCAGGGGGTCTAAGCAATGAGCAGTTCTTC	CASTGSGGLSNEQFF
TRBJ1-3	.	TRBV28	.	TGTGCCAGCAGTCCTCTTGTAAACACCATATATTTT	CASSPLVNTIYF
TRBJ2-3	TRBD2	TRBV4-1	.	TGCGCCAGCAGCCAGCTGGACCTAGCGGGGGGGCTTAGTGGAGATACGCAGTATTTT	CASSQLDLAGGLSGDTQYF
TRBJ1-2	.	TRBV5-4	.	TGTGCCAGCAGAAACCCCGGAGAGGGAAATGGCTACACCTTC	CASRNPGEGNGYTF
TRBJ2-1	TRBD2	TRBV9	.	TGTGCCAGCAGCCAAGAGCGGGGGCGATACAATGAGCAGTTCTTC	CASSQERGRYNEQFF
TRBJ2-2	.	TRBV9	.	TGTGCCAGCAGCCCACGCACCCAGGGGTTTGGTGGGGAGCTGTTTTTT	CASSPRTQGFGGELFF
TRBJ2-7	TRBD1	TRBV7-9	.	TGTGCCAGCAGCGTGGACAGGGGGACCTACGAGCAGTACTTC	CASSVDRGTYEQYF
TRBJ2-3	.	TRBV30	.	TGTGCCTGGAGTATGGCGGTGGGTGTGGATACGCAGTATTTT	CAWSMAVGVDTQYF
TRBJ1-1	.	TRBV4-3	.	TGCGCCAGCAGCCCCTCGGGGGGGCCCATTGTACAAGCTTTCTTT	CASSPSGGPIVQAFF
TRBJ2-3	TRBD1	TRBV11-2	.	TGTGCCAGCAGCGCAGACAGGGGAGATACGCAGTATTTT	CASSADRGDTQYF